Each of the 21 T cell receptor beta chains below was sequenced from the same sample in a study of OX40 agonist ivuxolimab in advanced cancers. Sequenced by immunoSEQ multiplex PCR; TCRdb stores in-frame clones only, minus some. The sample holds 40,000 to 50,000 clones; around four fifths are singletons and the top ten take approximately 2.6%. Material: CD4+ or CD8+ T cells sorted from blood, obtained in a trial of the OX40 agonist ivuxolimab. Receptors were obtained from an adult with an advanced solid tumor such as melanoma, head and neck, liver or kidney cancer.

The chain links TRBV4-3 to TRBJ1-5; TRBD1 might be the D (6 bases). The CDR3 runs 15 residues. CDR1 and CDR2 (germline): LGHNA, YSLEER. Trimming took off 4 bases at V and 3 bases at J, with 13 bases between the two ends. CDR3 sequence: CASSRSDRYNQPQHF. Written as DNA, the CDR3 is TGCGCCAGCAGCCGATCAGACAGGTACAATCAGCCCCAGCATTTT.

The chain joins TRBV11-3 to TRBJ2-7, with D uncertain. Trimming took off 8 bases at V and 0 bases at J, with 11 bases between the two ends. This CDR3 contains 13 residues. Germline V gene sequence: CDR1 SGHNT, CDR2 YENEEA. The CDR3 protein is CASRRPSSYEQYF. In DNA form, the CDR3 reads TGTGCCAGCCGACGACCGAGCTCCTACGAGCAGTACTTC.

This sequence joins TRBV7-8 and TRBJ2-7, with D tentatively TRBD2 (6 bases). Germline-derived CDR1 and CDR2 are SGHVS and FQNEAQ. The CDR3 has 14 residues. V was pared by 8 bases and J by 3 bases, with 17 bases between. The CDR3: CASSRLANLYEQYF. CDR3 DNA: TGTGCCAGCTCACGCCTAGCGAACCTCTACGAGCAGTACTTC.

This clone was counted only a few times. CDR3: CASSESLGLSYEQYF. In DNA, the CDR3 is TGTGCCAGCAGCGAGAGCCTTGGACTTTCCTACGAGCAGTACTTC. V is TRBV9 and J is TRBJ2-7; maybe TRBD2 (5 bases). Germline CDR1 is SGDLS and CDR2 is YYNGEE. CDR3 length equals 15 residues. V lost 3 bases and J lost 1, with 14 bases in between.

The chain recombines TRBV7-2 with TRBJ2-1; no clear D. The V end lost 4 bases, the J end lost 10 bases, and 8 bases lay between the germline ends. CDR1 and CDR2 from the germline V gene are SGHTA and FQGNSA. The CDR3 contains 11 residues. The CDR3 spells CASSSADEQFF. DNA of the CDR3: TGTGCCAGCAGCTCCGCTGACGAGCAGTTCTTC.

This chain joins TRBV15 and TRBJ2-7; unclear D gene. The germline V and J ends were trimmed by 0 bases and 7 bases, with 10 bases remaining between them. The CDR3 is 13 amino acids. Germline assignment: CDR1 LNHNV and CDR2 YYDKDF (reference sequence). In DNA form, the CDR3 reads TGTGCCACCAGCAGAGATTTCTCGCGGGAGCAGTACTTC. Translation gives CATSRDFSREQYF.

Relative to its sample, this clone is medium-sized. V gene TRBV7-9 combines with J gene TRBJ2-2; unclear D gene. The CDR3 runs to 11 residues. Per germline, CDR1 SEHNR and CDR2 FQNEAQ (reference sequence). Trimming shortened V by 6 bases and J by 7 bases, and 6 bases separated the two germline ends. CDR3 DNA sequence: TGTGCCAGCAGTCTCTACGGGGAGCTGTTTTTT. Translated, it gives CASSLYGELFF.

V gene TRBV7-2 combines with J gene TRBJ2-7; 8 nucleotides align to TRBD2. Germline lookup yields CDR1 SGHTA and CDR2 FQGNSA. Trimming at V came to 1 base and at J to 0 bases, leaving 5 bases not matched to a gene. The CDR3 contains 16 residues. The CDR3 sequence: CASSLGTGRASYEQYF. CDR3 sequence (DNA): TGTGCCAGCAGCTTAGGGACCGGGAGGGCCTCCTACGAGCAGTACTTC.

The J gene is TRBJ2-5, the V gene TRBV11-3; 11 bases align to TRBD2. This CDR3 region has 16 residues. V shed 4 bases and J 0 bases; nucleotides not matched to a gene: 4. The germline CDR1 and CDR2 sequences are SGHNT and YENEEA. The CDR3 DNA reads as TGTGCCAGCAGCTCGGGACTAGCGGAGTACCAAGAGACCCAGTACTTC. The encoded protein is CASSSGLAEYQETQYF.

CDR3 region: CASSIPQNTEAFF. Here the CDR3 DNA reads TGTGCCAGTAGTATTCCACAGAACACTGAAGCTTTCTTT. The chain has TRBV19 and TRBJ1-1; no clear D. In germline, CDR1 is LNHDA, CDR2 SQIVND (reference sequence). V was clipped by 3 bases and J by 1 base, with 6 bases between them. The CDR3 loop spans 13 amino acids.

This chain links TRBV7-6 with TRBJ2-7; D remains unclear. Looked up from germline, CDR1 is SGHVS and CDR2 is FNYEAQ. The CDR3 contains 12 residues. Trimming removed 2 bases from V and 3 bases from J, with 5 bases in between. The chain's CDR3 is CASSLNGYEQYF. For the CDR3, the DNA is TGTGCCAGCAGCTTAAACGGCTACGAGCAGTACTTC.

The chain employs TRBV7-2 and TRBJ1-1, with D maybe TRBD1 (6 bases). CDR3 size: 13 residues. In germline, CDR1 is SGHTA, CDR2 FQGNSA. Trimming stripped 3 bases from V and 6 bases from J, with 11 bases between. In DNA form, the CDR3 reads TGTGCCAGCAGCTTCAGGGGAGGCTCTGAAGCTTTCTTT. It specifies CASSFRGGSEAFF.

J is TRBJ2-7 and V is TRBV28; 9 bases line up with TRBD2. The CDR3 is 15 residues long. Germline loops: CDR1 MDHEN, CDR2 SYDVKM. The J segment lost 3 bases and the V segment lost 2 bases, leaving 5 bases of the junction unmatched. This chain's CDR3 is CASSLPPSGIYEQYF. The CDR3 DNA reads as TGTGCCAGCAGTTTACCCCCTAGCGGGATCTACGAGCAGTACTTC.

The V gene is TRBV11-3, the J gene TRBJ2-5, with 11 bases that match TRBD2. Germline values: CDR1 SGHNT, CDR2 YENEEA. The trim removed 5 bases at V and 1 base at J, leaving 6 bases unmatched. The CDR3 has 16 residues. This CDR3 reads CASSIPGLAAQETQYF. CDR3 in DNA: TGTGCCAGCAGCATCCCGGGACTAGCGGCCCAAGAGACCCAGTACTTC.

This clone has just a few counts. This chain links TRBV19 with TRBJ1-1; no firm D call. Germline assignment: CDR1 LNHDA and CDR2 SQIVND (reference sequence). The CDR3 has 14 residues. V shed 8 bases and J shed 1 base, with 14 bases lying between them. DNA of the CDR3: TGTGCCAGTGGGATGCTGCCAAAGAACACTGAAGCTTTCTTT. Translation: CASGMLPKNTEAFF.

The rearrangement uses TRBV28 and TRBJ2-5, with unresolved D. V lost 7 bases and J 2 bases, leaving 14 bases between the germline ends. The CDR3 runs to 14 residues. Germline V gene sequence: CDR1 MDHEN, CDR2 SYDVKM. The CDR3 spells CASIRGGRQETQYF. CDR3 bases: TGTGCCAGCATCCGAGGCGGCAGGCAAGAGACCCAGTACTTC.

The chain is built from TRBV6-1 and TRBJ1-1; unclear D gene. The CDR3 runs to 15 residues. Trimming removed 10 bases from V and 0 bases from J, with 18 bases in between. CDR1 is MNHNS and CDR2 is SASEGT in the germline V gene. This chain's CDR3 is CATYWGGVLNTEAFF. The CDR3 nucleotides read TGTGCCACTTATTGGGGTGGAGTATTGAACACTGAAGCTTTCTTT.

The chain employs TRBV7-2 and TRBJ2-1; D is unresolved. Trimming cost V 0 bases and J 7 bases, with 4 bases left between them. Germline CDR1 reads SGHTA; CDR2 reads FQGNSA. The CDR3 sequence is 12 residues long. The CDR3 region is CASSLAWNEQFF. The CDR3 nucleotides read TGTGCCAGCAGCTTAGCTTGGAATGAGCAGTTCTTC.

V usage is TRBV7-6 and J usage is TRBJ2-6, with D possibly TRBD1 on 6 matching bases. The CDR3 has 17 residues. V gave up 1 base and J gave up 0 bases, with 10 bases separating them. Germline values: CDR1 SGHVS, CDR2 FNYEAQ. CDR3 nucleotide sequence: TGTGCCAGCAGCTTAGATACAGGGAGCTCTGGGGCCAACGTCCTGACTTTC. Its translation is CASSLDTGSSGANVLTF.

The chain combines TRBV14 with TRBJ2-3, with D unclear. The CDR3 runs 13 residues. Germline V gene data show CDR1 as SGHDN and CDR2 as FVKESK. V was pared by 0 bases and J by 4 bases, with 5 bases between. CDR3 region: CASSQDLSDTQYF. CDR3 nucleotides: TGTGCCAGCAGCCAAGATCTTTCAGATACGCAGTATTTT. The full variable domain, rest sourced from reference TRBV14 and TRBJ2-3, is EAGVTQFPSHSVIEKGQTVTLRCDPISGHDNLYWYRRVMGKEIKFLLHFVKESKQDESGMPNNRFLAERTGGTYSTLKVQPAELEDSGVYFCASSQDLSDTQYFGPGTRLTVL.

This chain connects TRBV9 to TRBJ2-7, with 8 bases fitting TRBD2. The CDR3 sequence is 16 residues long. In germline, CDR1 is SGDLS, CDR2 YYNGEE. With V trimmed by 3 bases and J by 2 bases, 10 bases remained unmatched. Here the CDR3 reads CASSAQLADSTYEQYF. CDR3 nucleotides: TGTGCCAGCAGCGCCCAACTAGCGGACTCTACCTACGAGCAGTACTTC. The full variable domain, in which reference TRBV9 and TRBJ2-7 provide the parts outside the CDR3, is DSGVTQTPKHLITATGQRVTLRCSPRSGDLSVYWYQQSLDQGLQFLIQYYNGEERAKGNILERFSAQQFPDLHSELNLSSLELGDSALYFCASSAQLADSTYEQYFGPGTRLTVT.